This T cell receptor beta chain is from a study of blood T cells in healthy people across ages. Comments on this clonotype: The antigen is unknown.

Study-wide results and limits: Per million T cells, TCR beta diversity dropped about linearly as age rose. Estimates drawn from one million T cells were deemed to understate diversity.

A minimum of 5 micrograms of total RNA was extracted per sample. Then a second PCR, running roughly 7 to 11 cycles, was carried out with a sample-barcoded 5' primer and a J-beta primer mix. MiXCR, run by TCRdb on the 5' RACE reads, gives a single entry per CDR3 protein. The repertoire consists of fewer than 950,000 distinct CDR3 sequences, with 50% to 65% occurring once and the leading ten covering about 42%. This sequence was found in an elderly man in good health. The specimen sequenced was blood.

DNA for the CDR3: TGTGCCAGCAGTTTAGCCCCTAAAGAGACCCAGTACTTC. It specifies CASSLAPKETQYF. The chain combines TRBV12-3 or TRBV12-4 with TRBJ2-5; D gene unclear. V was clipped by 0 bases and J by 3 bases, with 5 bases between them. The CDR3 sequence is 13 residues long.